The 32 T cell receptor beta chains below were found in one sample sequenced in a study of shared clonotypes between healthy human individuals. Only in-frame clones appear in the TCRdb table, and some are missing; sequencing was by immunoSEQ multiplex PCR. This table has about 560,000 clones, around 78% appearing once. The material sequenced was PBMCs. The receptors stem from a woman in her 40s in good health. Some clones in this sample may be carry-over from other donors' samples.

This clone was found many times. In the same sample, other DNA sequences code for this CDR3. The chain combines TRBV6-5 with TRBJ2-2, with TRBD1 identical over 7 bases. V lost 2 bases to trimming and J lost 2 bases; unmatched junction nucleotides: 2. Germline CDR1 MNHEY, CDR2 SVGAGI. This CDR3 contains 15 residues. The CDR3 here is CASSYGTDNTGELFF. CDR3 DNA sequence: TGTGCCAGCAGTTACGGGACAGACAACACCGGGGAGCTGTTTTTT.

This clone has a handful of counts. The chain links TRBV10-1 to TRBJ2-5; 7 nucleotides match TRBD2. CDR1 is WNHNN and CDR2 is SYGVQD in the germline V gene (reference sequence). After removal of 0 bases from V and 11 bases from J, the junction contained 6 bases not matched to a gene. CDR3 size: 13 residues. CDR3 sequence: CASSESGMREQYF. CDR3 nucleotides: TGCGCCAGCAGTGAGTCAGGGATGCGGGAGCAGTACTTC.

The rearrangement uses TRBV30 and TRBJ1-4, with 7 bases fitting TRBD1. Germline V gene data show CDR1 as GTSNPN and CDR2 as SVGIG (reference sequence). The J segment lost 4 bases and the V segment lost 3 bases, leaving 5 bases of the junction unmatched. This CDR3 has 14 residues. The CDR3 coding sequence is TGTGCCTGGAGAAAGGGGACAGTTAATGAAAAACTGTTTTTT. It yields the protein CAWRKGTVNEKLFF.

Concerning this clone itself: Possible read error: a much larger clone is one base away. The same CDR3 also results from other DNA sequences found in this sample. This chain uses TRBV30 with TRBJ2-7; D might be TRBD2 (5 bases). CDR3 length equals 13 residues. Per the germline V gene, CDR1 is GTSNPN and CDR2 is SVGIG (reference sequence). Deletions cut 1 base from V and 3 bases from J, with 10 bases between. In nucleotides, the CDR3 is TGTGCCTGGAGTGGCCTAGCAAGCTACGAGCAGTACTTC. Translated: CAWSGLASYEQYF. The whole variable domain, filled in from reference TRBV30 and TRBJ2-7, reads SQTIHQWPATLVQPVGSPLSLECTVEGTSNPNLYWYRQAAGRGLQLLFYSVGIGQISSEVPQNLSASRPQDRQFILSSKKLLLSDSGFYLCAWSGLASYEQYFGPGTRLTVT.

This clone was counted between two and nine times. This chain uses TRBV5-1 with TRBJ2-5; possible D gene TRBD2, 5 bases. With 0 bases removed from V and 2 bases from J, the gap between germline ends came to 8 bases. The CDR3 extends over 14 amino acids. Germline CDR1 SGHRS, CDR2 YFSETQ. CDR3 coding DNA: TGCGCCAGCAGCTTGGTCCTAGCTCAAGAGACCCAGTACTTC. Translated: CASSLVLAQETQYF.

J is TRBJ2-3 and V is TRBV7-2; the match to TRBD2 covers 8 bases. The CDR3 length is 18 residues. From germline, CDR1 is SGHTA and CDR2 FQGNSA. V gave up 4 bases and J gave up 1 base; unmatched junction bases: 13. This CDR3 is CASSSQRELLGGTDTQYF. The CDR3, as DNA: TGTGCCAGCAGCTCCCAGCGGGAGCTCCTGGGAGGCACAGATACGCAGTATTTT.

This clone was seen once. V and J are TRBV5-1 and TRBJ2-5; 7 nucleotides line up with TRBD1. V shed 2 bases, J shed 2 bases, and the junction held 3 bases outside the gene matches. From germline, CDR1 is SGHRS and CDR2 YFSETQ. This CDR3 contains 14 residues. CDR3 loop: CASSFQGEQETQYF. CDR3 bases: TGCGCCAGCAGCTTTCAGGGGGAACAAGAGACCCAGTACTTC.

The chain recombines TRBV4-1 with TRBJ1-5, with TRBD1 identical over 7 bases. The V segment lost 1 base and the J segment 6 bases; nucleotides outside the gene matches: 3. The CDR3 is 14 residues long. Germline V lookup: CDR1 MGHRA, CDR2 YSYEKL. The CDR3 region is CASSQGQGSQPQHF. The CDR3 DNA is TGCGCCAGCAGCCAAGGACAGGGCAGTCAGCCCCAGCATTTT.

This chain links TRBV7-9 with TRBJ2-1; D possibly corresponds to TRBD2 (6 bases). V was cut by 5 bases and J by 8 bases, with 13 bases left in between. In germline, CDR1 is SEHNR, CDR2 FQNEAQ (reference sequence). This CDR3 is built from 13 residues. The CDR3, as DNA: TGTGCCAGCAGCCCCGTACTAGCTGATGAGCAGTTCTTC. This gives the protein CASSPVLADEQFF.

This clone was seen a single time. This chain joins TRBV7-9 and TRBJ2-1; 8 nucleotides line up with TRBD2. CDR3 length: 15 amino acids. Germline assignment: CDR1 SEHNR and CDR2 FQNEAQ (reference sequence). V dropped 5 bases and J dropped 10; count of bases not matched to a gene: 13. CDR3 sequence: CASSLSGALRGEQFF. CDR3 DNA: TGTGCCAGCAGCCTTAGCGGGGCTTTACGGGGGGAGCAGTTCTTC.

The chain links TRBV28 to TRBJ2-1; D possibly corresponds to TRBD2 (5 bases). Per the germline V gene, CDR1 is MDHEN and CDR2 is SYDVKM. This CDR3 has 15 residues. V was pared by 5 bases and J by 0 bases, with 11 bases between. CDR3 region: CASSIHRGSYNEQFF. The DNA for the CDR3 is TGTGCCAGCAGTATTCACCGGGGCTCCTACAATGAGCAGTTCTTC.

This clone was picked up a small number of times. The CDR3, as DNA: TGTGCCTGGAACAGGGCCGGAGGAGAAAAACTGTTTTTT. Protein sequence: CAWNRAGGEKLFF. This chain links TRBV30 with TRBJ1-4, with D possibly being TRBD1 (6 bases). Germline V gene lookup returns CDR1 GTSNPN and CDR2 SVGIG (reference sequence). The CDR3 extends over 13 amino acids. V lost 4 bases, J lost 8 bases, and 14 bases lay in between.

This rearrangement joins TRBV6-5 to TRBJ2-5; tentatively, D is TRBD1 (6 bases). Germline V gene data show CDR1 as MNHEY and CDR2 as SVGAGI. The CDR3 is made up of 13 amino acids. Deletions cut 4 bases from V and 1 base from J, with 7 bases between. The CDR3 nucleotides are TGTGCCAGCAGTTCGGACAGCCAAGAGACCCAGTACTTC. Residues: CASSSDSQETQYF.

The V and J genes are TRBV4-1 and TRBJ2-1; the D gene is possibly TRBD1 (6 bases). The germline V gene has CDR1 MGHRA and CDR2 YSYEKL. The CDR3 is made up of 15 amino acids. V was pared by 2 bases and J by 0 bases, with 8 bases between. The DNA of the CDR3 is TGCGCCAGCAGCCAAAGGGGGAGCTCCTACAATGAGCAGTTCTTC. Translation gives CASSQRGSSYNEQFF.

The CDR3 region has the DNA TGTGCCAGCAGCCAAGATTACAGACACCCGAATGAAAAACTGTTTTTT. It is translated as CASSQDYRHPNEKLFF. V gene TRBV14 combines with J gene TRBJ1-4; D not certain. CDR1 SGHDN and CDR2 FVKESK come from the germline V gene. The V and J ends lost 0 bases and 5 bases respectively, with 13 bases between them. This CDR3 comprises 16 residues.

Details on this clone: This same CDR3 is encoded by further DNA sequences in the sample. This rearrangement joins TRBV7-2 to TRBJ2-7, with a weak D call TRBD2 (6 bases). The V gene lost 0 bases and the J gene lost 2 bases, with 8 bases spanning the gap. The CDR3 sequence is 14 residues long. Germline CDR1 and CDR2: SGHTA and FQGNSA. CDR3 loop: CASSLAGGTYEQYF. Written as DNA, the CDR3 is TGTGCCAGCAGCTTAGCGGGAGGTACCTACGAGCAGTACTTC.

Comment on this clone: A read error may produce the germline difference seen at one junction end. The identical CDR3 is also encoded by other nucleotide sequences in the sample. This chain connects TRBV7-3 to TRBJ2-2; 9 bases map to TRBD2. This CDR3 is 17 amino acids long. Per the germline V gene, CDR1 is SGHTA and CDR2 is FQGTGA. CDR3 DNA: TGTGCCAGTAGCTTACCGGGACTAGCAGGAAACACCGGGGAGCTGTTTTTT. Translating it yields CASSLPGLAGNTGELFF. Full variable domain (rest looked up from reference TRBV7-3 and TRBJ2-2): GAGVSQTPSNKVTEKGKYVELRCDPISGHTALYWYRQSLGQGPEFLIYFQGTGAADDSGLPNDRFFAVRPEGSVSTLKIQRTERGDSAVYLCASSLPGLAGNTGELFFGEGSRLTVL.

This clone was recorded once. The J gene is TRBJ2-7, the V gene TRBV27, with D possibly being TRBD1 or TRBD2 (5 bases each). Germline V gives CDR1 MNHEY, CDR2 SMNVEV (reference sequence). The CDR3 sequence is 14 residues long. The V end was cut by 3 bases, the J end by 6 bases, with 15 bases between. Here the CDR3 DNA reads TGTGCCAGCAGTTTTGGGGGAAGATCGGGCGAGCAGTACTTC. Its protein is CASSFGGRSGEQYF.

This clone was recorded once. Given a far larger clone just one base away, this is likely a sequencing read error. The chain is built from TRBV29-1 and TRBJ1-2; 7 bases line up with TRBD1. J gave up 7 bases and V 8 bases, and 10 bases lay outside the gene matches. Germline CDR1 reads SQVTM; CDR2 reads ANQGSEA. The CDR3 sequence is 12 residues long. The CDR3 sequence is CSSLGQDRGYTF. CDR3 coding DNA: TGCAGCAGTCTTGGACAGGACCGTGGCTACACCTTC.

The chain has TRBV5-1 and TRBJ1-2; D unclear. CDR1 is SGHRS, CDR2 YFSETQ, per germline. V lost 5 bases to trimming and J lost 3 bases, with 17 bases between them. CDR3 length: 15 residues. This CDR3 reads CASRKSYGQDYGYTF. The CDR3, as DNA: TGCGCCAGCAGGAAGTCTTATGGCCAGGACTATGGCTACACCTTC.

The genes are TRBV11-2 and TRBJ1-1, with TRBD1 as a possible D gene (5 bases). Germline V CDR1 and CDR2: SGHAT, FQNNGV. The CDR3 has 16 amino acids. With 7 bases removed from V and 1 base from J, the gap between germline ends came to 19 bases. The CDR3 region has the DNA TGTGCCAGCAACCTAGGAGGGGCCCGTAGGAACACTGAAGCTTTCTTT. Translated, it gives CASNLGGARRNTEAFF.

On this clone: A much larger clone sits a single nucleotide away, making a read error possible. The chain has TRBV30 and TRBJ1-1; D not resolved. Trimming cost V 2 bases and J 1 base, with 5 bases left between them. Looked up from germline, CDR1 is GTSNPN and CDR2 is SVGIG (reference sequence). The CDR3 runs to 12 residues. This CDR3 is CAWSIGNTEAFF. CDR3 nucleotides: TGTGCCTGGAGTATAGGGAACACTGAAGCTTTCTTT.

V usage is TRBV4-2 and J usage is TRBJ2-7; 8 bases agree with TRBD2. V dropped 0 bases and J dropped 7; count of bases not matched to a gene: 5. This CDR3 region has 14 residues. Germline V lookup: CDR1 LGHNA, CDR2 YNFKEQ. CDR3 in amino acids: CASSQDRVAGEQYF. CDR3 coding DNA: TGTGCCAGCAGCCAAGATAGGGTAGCGGGAGAGCAGTACTTC.

The chain has TRBV7-9 and TRBJ1-1, with 8 bases aligning to TRBD1. V dropped 2 bases and J dropped 4; count of bases not matched to a gene: 6. CDR1 is SEHNR and CDR2 is FQNEAQ in the germline V gene (reference sequence). The CDR3 loop spans 15 amino acids. The DNA of the CDR3 is TGTGCCAGCAGCTTATCCCCCACAGGGGGCACTGAAGCTTTCTTT. The encoded protein is CASSLSPTGGTEAFF. The full variable domain, rest sourced from reference TRBV7-9 and TRBJ1-1, is DTGVSQNPRHKITKRGQNVTFRCDPISEHNRLYWYRQTLGQGPEFLTYFQNEAQLEKSRLLSDRFSAERPKGSFSTLEIQRTEQGDSAMYLCASSLSPTGGTEAFFGQGTRLTVV.

V and J are TRBV10-3 and TRBJ2-7, with TRBD2 identical over 8 bases. The CDR3 has 14 amino acids. V lost 2 bases to trimming and J lost 6 bases; unmatched junction nucleotides: 6. Germline V lookup: CDR1 ENHRY, CDR2 SYGVKD. CDR3 residues: CAISEQREWAEQYF. In nucleotides, the CDR3 is TGTGCCATCAGTGAGCAGCGGGAGTGGGCCGAGCAGTACTTC.

The chain carries TRBV4-2 and TRBJ2-3; D is undetermined. The CDR3 covers 14 residues. From germline, CDR1 is LGHNA and CDR2 YNFKEQ. Trimming left V 3 bases short and J 3 bases short, with 10 bases between. The CDR3 is CASSHLDGTDTQYF. DNA of the CDR3: TGTGCCAGCAGCCACTTAGACGGGACAGATACGCAGTATTTT.

The chain links TRBV19 to TRBJ1-4; D gene uncertain. CDR3 size: 18 residues. CDR1 LNHDA and CDR2 SQIVND come from the germline V gene (reference sequence). Trimming shortened V by 4 bases and J by 4 bases, and 22 bases separated the two germline ends. CDR3: CASSSSPFFGQDNEKLFF. Written as DNA, the CDR3 is TGTGCCAGTAGTAGTTCGCCGTTCTTCGGTCAGGATAATGAAAAACTGTTTTTT.

The chain is built from TRBV6-1 and TRBJ2-7; 8 bases align to TRBD1. With 3 bases clipped from V and 7 bases from J, the junction kept 5 bases outside the gene matches. This CDR3 is 13 amino acids long. Germline V gives CDR1 MNHNS, CDR2 SASEGT. CDR3 DNA sequence: TGTGCCAGCAGTGACCTAGGACAGGGAGAGCAGTACTTC. This translates into CASSDLGQGEQYF.

The genes are TRBV5-1 and TRBJ1-4, with a weak D call TRBD1 (6 bases). The V and J ends lost 3 bases and 8 bases respectively, with 20 bases between them. Germline V CDR1 and CDR2: SGHRS, YFSETQ. CDR3 length equals 16 residues. The CDR3 DNA reads as TGCGCCAGCAGCTGGGGGGCACTTGGGGCTGGCGAAAAACTGTTTTTT. Translated, it gives CASSWGALGAGEKLFF. The entire variable domain, with the rest obtained from reference TRBV5-1 and TRBJ1-4, is as follows: KAGVTQTPRYLIKTRGQQVTLSCSPISGHRSVSWYQQTPGQGLQFLFEYFSETQRNKGNFPGRFSGRQFSNSRSEMNVSTLELGDSALYLCASSWGALGAGEKLFFGSGTQLSVL.

Concerning this clone itself: One end of the junction does not line up with germline, which may come from a read error. The chain joins TRBV6-4 to TRBJ1-2; TRBD1 might be the D (5 bases). CDR1 is MRHNA, CDR2 SNTAGT, per germline. The CDR3 runs to 14 residues. CDR3 in DNA: TGTGCCACCAGTACAGGAGAACCTAACTATGGCTACACCTTC. Its protein is CATSTGEPNYGYTF.

V is TRBV15 and J is TRBJ2-1, with D perhaps matching TRBD1 or TRBD2 (5 bases each). CDR1 is LNHNV, CDR2 YYDKDF, per germline (reference sequence). V was trimmed by 4 bases and J by 3 bases, leaving 10 bases between them. The CDR3 is 14 amino acids. The CDR3 reads CATSNRDVYNEQFF. The CDR3 DNA reads as TGTGCCACCAGCAACCGGGACGTCTACAATGAGCAGTTCTTC.

This clone showed up just once. The chain recombines TRBV30 with TRBJ2-7; 9 bases fit TRBD1. Germline trimming cut 0 bases from V and 3 bases from J; bases unmatched to any gene: 3. Germline-derived CDR1 and CDR2 are GTSNPN and SVGIG (reference sequence). This CDR3 contains 14 residues. CDR3 sequence: CAWSVEDRGYEQYF. The CDR3 DNA sequence: TGTGCCTGGAGTGTCGAGGACAGGGGCTACGAGCAGTACTTC. Variable domain in full (rest from reference TRBV30 and TRBJ2-7): SQTIHQWPATLVQPVGSPLSLECTVEGTSNPNLYWYRQAAGRGLQLLFYSVGIGQISSEVPQNLSASRPQDRQFILSSKKLLLSDSGFYLCAWSVEDRGYEQYFGPGTRLTVT.